The source of this T cell receptor (beta chain) is a study of blood T cell repertoires in COVID-19. As for the study in general: There were acute and convalescent COVID-19 samples, and they came from the United States, Italy and Spain. Sample material is recorded as cDNA or gDNA derived from T cells, B-cell-depleted T cells, or PBMCs.

In the original workflow: Amplified reference gene primers provided the basis for estimating nucleated cell counts. Assay: immunoSEQ multiplex PCR; the TCRdb copy retains only in-frame clones and omits some. V and J calls and clone size come straight from that table; D and trimming were deduced from the DNA. The top ten clones hold roughly 5.7% of a sample with under 200,000 clones, 81% of them seen once. Cohort placement rested on clinical history that participants reported themselves. There are 15 residues in the CDR3. Losses at the gene ends were 6 bases for V and 6 bases for J; bases not matched to a gene: 13. The germline CDR1 and CDR2 sequences are MNHEY and SVGAGI. This clone has a single count.

The origin of this receptor is a woman aged 40 to 50 with acute COVID-19. The rearrangement uses TRBV6-5 and TRBJ1-1, with 7 bases lining up with TRBD1. What was sequenced was PBMCs or T cells enriched from blood (not recorded which). The CDR3 DNA reads as TGTGCCAGCAGCCAAGTCCCGACAGGGCCATCTGAAGCTTTCTTT. Translated: CASSQVPTGPSEAFF.